The source of this T cell receptor (beta chain) is a study of shared clonotypes between healthy human individuals. About the research overall: In total, the donors were two women and a few men aged 18 to 49. Three CD4 naive, three CD4 memory, two CD8 naive and one CD8 memory plate were used per donor.

The length of the CDR3 is 13 residues. From germline, CDR1 is SGHAT and CDR2 FQNNGV. Trimming removed 5 bases from V and 5 bases from J, with 13 bases in between. The protocol was immunoSEQ multiplex PCR, while the TCRdb copy is restricted to in-frame clones and leaves out a portion. The top ten clones hold roughly 1% of a sample with about 2 million clones, approximately 94% of them seen once. Naive CD8 cells lacked CD45RO, underwent positive selection for CCR7 and left out terminally differentiated effector memory CD45RA+ cells. The TCR was taken from a man younger than 35 in good health. The chain employs TRBV11-2 and TRBJ2-7; maybe TRBD1 (7 bases). The material sequenced was naive CD8+ T cells sorted from blood. The CDR3 DNA reads as TGTGCCAGCAGCGCAGGGGGGCGGGACGAGCAGTACTTC. This codes for CASSAGGRDEQYF.